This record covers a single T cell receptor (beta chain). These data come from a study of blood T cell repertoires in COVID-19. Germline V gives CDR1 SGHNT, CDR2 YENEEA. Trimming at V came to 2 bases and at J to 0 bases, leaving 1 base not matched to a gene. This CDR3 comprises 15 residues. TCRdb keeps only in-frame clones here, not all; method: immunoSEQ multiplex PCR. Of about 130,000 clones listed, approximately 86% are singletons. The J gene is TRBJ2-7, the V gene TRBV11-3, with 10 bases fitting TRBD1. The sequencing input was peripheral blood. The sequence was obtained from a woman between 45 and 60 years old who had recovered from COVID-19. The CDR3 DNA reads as TGTGCCAGCAGCTTAAGGGACAGGGGCTCCTACGAGCAGTACTTC. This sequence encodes CASSLRDRGSYEQYF.